This T cell receptor (beta chain) was captured by sequencing in a study of blood T cell repertoires in COVID-19 (dated by TCRdb to the early 2020s). About the study as a whole: Samples from collaborators originated in the United States, Italy and Spain and spanned both the acute and convalescent phases of COVID-19. Sample metadata almost always included a de-identified subject ID, COVID-19 status, age in years and sex. Where HLA class I and class II types were available, the types were taken from metadata supplied by the sample provider, not from assay-based typing. The material from the prospective study consisted of cDNA or gDNA derived from T cells, B-cell-depleted T cells, or PBMCs. The dataset comprised deeply sampled blood TCRbeta repertoires from subjects exposed to, actively infected with, or recovered from COVID-19. The repertoires were released in a freely available public database intended as a resource for research on the immune response to SARS-CoV-2. The samples were drawn from two sources: the first 160 participants of the ongoing ImmuneRACE study, and 950 to 1,500 subjects contributed by 6 global collaborators. On the study overall, not on this receptor specifically: The quantity of clinical and demographic metadata differed by source and by participant and was supplied without curation.

From a lookup of the germline V gene, CDR1 and CDR2 are SGHRS and YFSETQ. Trimming removed 2 bases from V and 2 bases from J, leaving 14 bases between the germline ends. The CDR3 starts with the cysteine, ends with the phenylalanine, and has 15 residues. Of all the DNA, just the CDR3 is kept, 45 bases in frame from base 1. TCRbeta CDR3 regions were amplified from genomic DNA using the immunoSEQ Assay, a bias-controlled multiplex PCR. For the original study's pipeline: The number of nucleated cells in each sample was estimated by amplification of reference gene primers within the assay. Sequence reads were collapsed and filtered to measure the absolute abundance of every unique TCRbeta CDR3 rearrangement. For each sample, productive Simpson clonality was calculated as the square root of Simpson's diversity index across productive rearrangements. This immuneACCESS table, as held by TCRdb, lists in-frame sequences with V and J called but not all clones. Of the missing ones, under half trace to an unresolved V gene in checked studies; the others have no known cause. V, J and clone size reflect that table, while D and trimming were determined from the DNA. In this sample the table shows roughly 250,000 clones, 84% of which occur a single time. Clones ranked in the top ten supply approximately 4.8% of the sample.

Details on this clone: No cognate antigen has been identified for it. No much larger clone is present one base from it, and per-base qualities are unavailable.

Whole blood was collected in K2EDTA tubes by collaborating institutions according to the institutions' own protocols. For TCRbeta analysis, collaborators shipped samples in one of three forms: frozen whole blood, isolated PBMCs, or DNA extracted from either of those sample types. The V gene is TRBV5-1 and the J gene is TRBJ2-7; TRBD1 is a weak D gene call, 5 bases matching. This sequence was found in a man aged 50-59 years with active or convalescent COVID-19. The specimen was peripheral blood. For the CDR3, the sequence is CASSLQAGKAYEQYF. The DNA reads as follows: TGCGCCAGCAGCTTACAGGCAGGGAAAGCCTACGAGCAGTACTTC.